The clone carrying this T cell receptor beta chain came up a few times. Antigen unknown. V lost 0 bases, J lost 7 bases, and 11 bases stayed unmatched. Germline V CDR1 and CDR2: DFQATT, SNEGSKA (reference sequence). This CDR3 spans 16 amino acids. TCRdb ran MiXCR on the RT-PCR reads and lists one entry per CDR3 protein. The top ten clones hold 11% of a sample with around 200,000 distinct CDR3 sequences, 9.2% of them seen once. The data belong to a study of response to subunit inactivated influenza vaccine. Study-level findings and limits: The authors offered the suggestion that each seasonal influenza vaccination recruits few new T cells.

The rearrangement uses TRBV20-1 and TRBJ2-2, with TRBD1 identical over 7 bases. This clonotype originated in a man between 45 and 60 years old who received an inactivated influenza vaccine. The source material was non-naive T cells sorted from PBMCs, sampled on the day of vaccination. The CDR3 here is CSARDRRQGGDGELFF. The DNA for the CDR3 is TGCAGTGCTAGAGATCGGAGACAGGGTGGGGACGGGGAGCTGTTTTTT.